This TCR beta chain derives from a study of identical twins. The sample holds a few counts of this clonotype. Its matching antigen is unknown. The CDR3 extends over 12 amino acids. The V end lost 8 bases, the J end lost 4 bases, and 9 bases lay between the germline ends. In germline, CDR1 is ENHRY, CDR2 SYGVKD. TCRdb called the 5' RACE reads again in MiXCR, with one record for every CDR3 protein. The sample contains around 490,000 distinct CDR3 sequences, approximately 14% of which appear only once. General study results and limits: Cross-sectional statistical analysis, not tracking of the same donors, underpinned the conclusions.

The data were also submitted as part of a second study, on yellow fever vaccine responses in identical twins.

V gene TRBV10-3 combines with J gene TRBJ2-1; no definite D call. Specimen: CD4+ T cells sorted from blood. This TCR came from a young woman in good health. The CDR3 bases are TGTGCCATCCGCGGACGTTACAATGAGCAGTTCTTC. Translation gives CAIRGRYNEQFF.